The 28 T cell receptor beta chains presented below share a single source sample, sequenced in a study of T cell responses to AZD1222 COVID-19 vaccine. Using immunoSEQ multiplex PCR, the repertoire was profiled, and TCRdb retains in-frame clones only, with some absent. The table lists about 160,000 clones, 75% to 95% of them singletons. Material: peripheral blood, obtained on day 0 of AZD1222 vaccination. These receptors were collected from an adult in good health.

This chain connects TRBV11-2 to TRBJ1-2; D call uncertain. V was clipped by 2 bases and J by 0 bases, with 7 bases between them. CDR3 length: 14 amino acids. Germline V gene sequence: CDR1 SGHAT, CDR2 FQNNGV. The CDR3 protein is CASSLPLSNYGYTF. As DNA, the CDR3 is TGTGCCAGCAGCTTACCCCTATCTAACTATGGCTACACCTTC.

In this sample, this clone turned up a few times. V usage is TRBV5-8 and J usage is TRBJ1-2, with 9 bases fitting TRBD1. Germline values: CDR1 SGHTS, CDR2 YDEGEE. The CDR3 is made up of 14 amino acids. Unmatched junction bases numbered 1, after V lost 3 bases and J lost 1 base. This CDR3 is CASSWDRDNYGYTF. The CDR3 DNA reads TGTGCCAGCAGCTGGGACAGGGATAACTATGGCTACACCTTC.

The chain couples TRBV7-6 to TRBJ2-2, with a tentative D call TRBD2 (5 bases). Between the trimmed V and J ends, which lost 1 base and 4 bases, there was a span of 10 bases. CDR3 length: 15 amino acids. Germline V gives CDR1 SGHVS, CDR2 FNYEAQ. The CDR3 protein is CASSLGDGGTGELFF. CDR3 bases: TGTGCCAGCAGCTTAGGGGATGGAGGCACCGGGGAGCTGTTTTTT.

This chain links TRBV27 with TRBJ2-1, with D perhaps matching TRBD1 or TRBD2 (5 bases each). Trimming took 0 bases from V and 2 from J, leaving 17 bases between them. The CDR3 has 18 amino acids. Per germline, CDR1 MNHEY and CDR2 SMNVEV (reference sequence). CDR3 sequence reads: CASSLSPGTSRTYNEQFF. Here the CDR3 DNA reads TGTGCCAGCAGTTTATCACCCGGGACCTCAAGGACCTACAATGAGCAGTTCTTC.

The chain joins TRBV5-1 to TRBJ2-2, with TRBD1 as a possible D gene (5 bases). CDR3 length equals 17 residues. Looked up from germline, CDR1 is SGHRS and CDR2 is YFSETQ. The V and J ends lost 0 bases and 4 bases respectively, with 16 bases between them. The DNA for the CDR3 is TGCGCCAGCAGCTTGGACTCACCTATTAGGGGCACCGGGGAGCTGTTTTTT. This translates into CASSLDSPIRGTGELFF.

The chain carries TRBV25-1 and TRBJ2-5; 7 bases are shared with TRBD1. Looked up from germline, CDR1 is MGHDK and CDR2 is SYGVNS. This CDR3 is built from 14 residues. The V gene end was trimmed by 8 bases and the J gene end by 3 bases; junction bases not matched to a gene: 9. CDR3 nucleotides: TGTGCCAGCTCCCGAGGGGGCAGTAAAGAGACCCAGTACTTC. Amino acids: CASSRGGSKETQYF.

DNA for the CDR3: TGTGCCAGCAGTACCGACAGGGCTGAAAAACTGTTTTTT. Amino acid sequence: CASSTDRAEKLFF. The chain uses TRBV6-6 and TRBJ1-4; 7 positions match TRBD1. This CDR3 contains 13 residues. The germline V gene encodes CDR1 MNHNY and CDR2 SVGAGI (reference sequence). V shed 5 bases, J shed 7 bases, and the junction held 4 bases outside the gene matches.

The chain joins TRBV24-1 to TRBJ2-1; 7 nucleotides agree with TRBD1. V was pared by 4 bases and J by 4 bases, with 6 bases of the junction left unmatched. The CDR3 has 15 residues. Germline CDR1 is KGHDR and CDR2 is SFDVKD. CDR3 protein: CATSDAGTAYNEQFF. The DNA of the CDR3 is TGTGCCACCAGTGACGCCGGGACAGCTTACAATGAGCAGTTCTTC.

In the case of this clone: As the CDR3 is not closed by the conserved phenylalanine or tryptophan, this likely results from a read error. It is unclear where the CDR3 begins or ends on the DNA, so no DNA is shown, and the CDR3 is as TCRdb lists it. This chain joins TRBV24-1 and TRBJ1-6. The V gene's germline CDR1 is KGHDR and CDR2 SFDVKD. The CDR3 sequence runs 13 residues, both termini included. CDR3: CATSAAFKWYKVI.

This chain connects TRBV28 to TRBJ1-2, with D possibly matching TRBD1 (5 bases). Germline V gene sequence: CDR1 MDHEN, CDR2 SYDVKM. There are 15 residues in the CDR3. V lost 6 bases and J lost 4, with 18 bases in between. CDR3 region: CASRGYKGSVYGYTF. The CDR3 DNA sequence: TGTGCCAGCAGGGGATACAAGGGGTCGGTCTATGGCTACACCTTC.

The chain carries TRBV19 and TRBJ1-1; 7 nucleotides line up with TRBD1. J lost 0 bases, V lost 6 bases, and 19 bases had no gene match. The CDR3 has 19 residues. Germline assignment: CDR1 LNHDA and CDR2 SQIVND (reference sequence). CDR3 coding DNA: TGTGCCAGTAGGGGCTCAGGGGGTGTGTGGAAGAGTTTGAACACTGAAGCTTTCTTT. Amino acids: CASRGSGGVWKSLNTEAFF.

This chain joins TRBV7-3 and TRBJ2-7; no definite D call. Germline V CDR1 and CDR2: SGHTA, FQGTGA. The V and J ends lost 5 bases and 1 base respectively, with 9 bases between them. This CDR3 has 13 amino acids. CDR3 in DNA: TGTGCCAGCAGCCCCCTTGGGTCCTACGAGCAGTACTTC. It translates to CASSPLGSYEQYF.

The rearrangement links TRBV9 to TRBJ2-3; D gene uncertain. CDR1 is SGDLS, CDR2 YYNGEE, per germline. V lost 4 bases and J lost 3, with 3 bases in between. The CDR3 runs 11 residues. The CDR3 spells CASSTTDTQYF. The CDR3 nucleotides read TGTGCCAGCAGCACTACAGATACGCAGTATTTT. The whole variable domain, filled in from reference TRBV9 and TRBJ2-3, reads DSGVTQTPKHLITATGQRVTLRCSPRSGDLSVYWYQQSLDQGLQFLIQYYNGEERAKGNILERFSAQQFPDLHSELNLSSLELGDSALYFCASSTTDTQYFGPGTRLTVL.

The V and J genes are TRBV19 and TRBJ2-1; D is perhaps TRBD2 (7 bases). The CDR3 is made up of 16 amino acids. V was shortened by 3 bases and J by 1 base, with 13 bases between the two germline ends. Per the germline V gene, CDR1 is LNHDA and CDR2 is SQIVND (reference sequence). The CDR3 DNA follows: TGTGCCAGTAGTATTCTTGCGGGGGCTTCCTACAATGAGCAGTTCTTC. Translating gives CASSILAGASYNEQFF.

The chain uses TRBV24-1 and TRBJ2-1; the match to TRBD2 covers 8 bases. With V trimmed by 5 bases and J by 7 bases, 15 bases remained unmatched. The CDR3 contains 17 residues. Germline V lookup: CDR1 KGHDR, CDR2 SFDVKD. The CDR3 region is CATSVSLRTGGGNEQFF. The CDR3 DNA reads as TGTGCCACCAGTGTCTCACTCCGAACAGGCGGGGGGAATGAGCAGTTCTTC.

The CDR3 DNA reads as TGTGCCAGCAGCTTAGAGTATGGCAATGAGCAGTTCTTC. Its translation: CASSLEYGNEQFF. The rearrangement joins TRBV7-2 to TRBJ2-1; D remains ambiguous. CDR3 length equals 13 residues. Germline CDR1 is SGHTA and CDR2 is FQGNSA. Trimming cost V 1 base and J 6 bases, with 7 bases left between them.

The chain combines TRBV28 with TRBJ1-5, with D tentatively TRBD1 (5 bases). The length of the CDR3 is 14 residues. Germline V gene sequence: CDR1 MDHEN, CDR2 SYDVKM. Trimming removed 0 bases from V and 6 bases from J, with 9 bases in between. CDR3: CASSLWGGSQPQHF. CDR3 DNA: TGTGCCAGCAGTTTATGGGGGGGAAGTCAGCCCCAGCATTTT.

This chain uses TRBV19 with TRBJ1-2, with 9 bases fitting TRBD1. V lost 4 bases to trimming and J lost 4 bases; unmatched junction nucleotides: 7. Germline assignment: CDR1 LNHDA and CDR2 SQIVND (reference sequence). The CDR3 sequence is 15 residues long. The CDR3 DNA reads TGTGCCAGTAGTACCTCGGGACAGGGAGTCTATGGCTACACCTTC. It yields the protein CASSTSGQGVYGYTF.

J is TRBJ1-6 and V is TRBV2, with D perhaps TRBD1 (6 bases). The germline CDR1 and CDR2 sequences are SNHLY and FYNNEI. Trimming removed 6 bases at V and 7 bases at J, with 13 bases between. This CDR3 contains 14 residues. The CDR3 nucleotides are TGTGCCAGCAGACAGGGTGAATACAATTCACCCCTCCACTTT. Translation: CASRQGEYNSPLHF.

This clone was counted once. The chain combines TRBV24-1 with TRBJ2-5; weak D call: TRBD2 (5 bases). Germline CDR1 KGHDR, CDR2 SFDVKD. The V and J ends lost 9 bases and 3 bases respectively, with 7 bases between them. The length of the CDR3 is 11 residues. The CDR3 DNA is TGTGCCACCGGGAGCGAAGAGACCCAGTACTTC. It is translated as CATGSEETQYF.

The J gene is TRBJ1-1, the V gene TRBV29-1; D is undetermined. With 5 bases removed from V and 1 base from J, the gap between germline ends came to 8 bases. The CDR3 is made up of 12 amino acids. From germline, CDR1 is SQVTM and CDR2 ANQGSEA. CDR3 coding DNA: TGCAGCGTTCCCGGGGAGAACACTGAAGCTTTCTTT. It yields the protein CSVPGENTEAFF. Complete variable domain (other parts from reference TRBV29-1 and TRBJ1-1): SAVISQKPSRDICQRGTSLTIQCQVDSQVTMMFWYRQQPGQSLTLIATANQGSEATYESGFVIDKFPISRPNLTFSTLTVSNMSPEDSSIYLCSVPGENTEAFFGQGTRLTVV.

The genes are TRBV19 and TRBJ1-6; 7 bases align to TRBD1. CDR3 length: 15 residues. V lost 3 bases, J lost 6 bases, and 5 bases stayed unmatched. The germline gives CDR1 LNHDA, CDR2 SQIVND (reference sequence). CDR3 DNA sequence: TGTGCCAGTAGTATGGCCGGGACAGTTAATTCACCCCTCCACTTT. It is translated as CASSMAGTVNSPLHF.

The chain links TRBV5-8 to TRBJ2-1; a weak D match, TRBD2 (6 bases). Germline V lookup: CDR1 SGHTS, CDR2 YDEGEE. CDR3 length: 14 residues. The V and J ends lost 4 bases and 5 bases respectively, with 13 bases between them. This CDR3 reads CASSAYSGNNEQFF. As DNA, the CDR3 is TGTGCCAGCAGCGCCTATAGCGGTAACAATGAGCAGTTCTTC.

Here the CDR3 reads CASHSNYGYTF. The CDR3 DNA is TGTGCCAGCCATAGTAACTATGGCTACACCTTC. This chain links TRBV9 with TRBJ1-2; no reliable D call. The germline gives CDR1 SGDLS, CDR2 YYNGEE. V shed 7 bases and J shed 1 base, with 5 bases lying between them. The CDR3 runs 11 residues.

The V gene is TRBV4-3, the J gene TRBJ1-2; D is perhaps TRBD1 (5 bases). Germline assignment: CDR1 LGHNA and CDR2 YSLEER. Trimming shortened V by 1 base and J by 2 bases, and 11 bases separated the two germline ends. This CDR3 region has 15 residues. The CDR3 DNA is TGCGCCAGCAGCCAAGTCGGACACCCCAACTATGGCTACACCTTC. This translates into CASSQVGHPNYGYTF.

The chain couples TRBV3-1 (or the pseudogene TRBV3-2) to TRBJ2-3, with TRBD2 identical over 9 bases. The V segment lost 6 bases and the J segment 0 bases; nucleotides outside the gene matches: 13. The length of the CDR3 is 18 residues. In germline, CDR1 is LGHDT, CDR2 YNNKEL (reference sequence). The CDR3 sequence: CASRRLAGKISSTDTQYF. The CDR3 DNA reads TGTGCCAGCAGGCGTCTAGCGGGGAAGATTTCTAGCACAGATACGCAGTATTTT.

The chain's CDR3 is CATGSGTEAFF. Here the CDR3 DNA reads TGTGCCACCGGAAGTGGCACTGAAGCTTTCTTT. The chain joins TRBV19 to TRBJ1-1; D ambiguous. There are 11 residues in the CDR3. Germline values: CDR1 LNHDA, CDR2 SQIVND (reference sequence). V was clipped by 10 bases and J by 4 bases, with 10 bases between them.

The genes are TRBV4-2 and TRBJ1-2, with D unresolved. Germline values: CDR1 LGHNA, CDR2 YNFKEQ. V was pared by 3 bases and J by 5 bases, with 7 bases between. This CDR3 contains 12 residues. The CDR3: CASSQVGYGYTF. DNA of the CDR3: TGTGCCAGCAGCCAGGTTGGATATGGCTACACCTTC.